The sequence of this T cell receptor (beta chain) was determined in a study of a mutant IDH1 vaccine in newly diagnosed glioma. Overall study: Mean patient age was about 40 years; approximately 62% were male and about 40% female. Patients had received radiotherapy, temozolomide, or both previously, most receiving both.

Time point in this sample: baseline, week 1 (first vaccination visit). Treatment defined: pre-vaccination baseline after standard-of-care therapy. Repertoires were generated with immunoSEQ multiplex PCR, while TCRdb's copy carries only in-frame clones and drops some. The sample consists of some 15,000 clones, roughly 95% of them appearing once. Study results and caveats: The study observed vaccine-induced immune responses in 85% to 95% of patients. Pseudoprogression looked unconnected to shifts in top peripheral T cell clonotypes.

As to this clone: Its antigen is not identified.

The receptor was derived from a woman younger than 35 with glioma. Some clones in this sample may be carry-over from other donors' samples. Material: peripheral blood mononuclear cells (PBMCs), obtained from a glioma patient treated with radiotherapy, temozolomide or both.

CDR3 sequence reads: CASSVAKVSEGRTHYGYTF. CDR3 nucleotide sequence: TGTGCCAGCAGCGTAGCTAAGGTGTCGGAGGGGCGAACTCACTATGGCTACACCTTC. The chain couples TRBV9 to TRBJ1-2; D possibly corresponds to TRBD1 (5 bases). With 0 bases removed from V and 3 bases from J, the gap between germline ends came to 24 bases. This CDR3 region has 19 residues. CDR1 is SGDLS, CDR2 YYNGEE, per germline.